A single sample is the source of the 17 T cell receptor beta chains below, sequenced in a study of T cell responses to AZD1222 COVID-19 vaccine. Profiled with immunoSEQ multiplex PCR; TCRdb holds only in-frame clones, not every one. The sample shows 240,000 or so clones, approximately 93% of them seen only once. Here the sequenced sample was peripheral blood, taken on day 0 of AZD1222 vaccination. The receptor source for this set is an adult in good health.

The chain links TRBV4-1 to TRBJ2-7, with D tentatively TRBD2 (8 bases). Germline CDR1 reads MGHRA; CDR2 reads YSYEKL. The CDR3 consists of 17 residues. Between the trimmed V and J ends, which lost 2 bases and 4 bases, there was a span of 21 bases. CDR3 sequence reads: CASSQLGGPGLVYEQYF. Here the CDR3 DNA reads TGCGCCAGCAGCCAATTAGGGGGCCCGGGACTAGTGTACGAGCAGTACTTC.

The V call is TRBV18, the J call TRBJ1-1; D is unresolved. The V gene's germline CDR1 is KGHSH and CDR2 LQKENI. With 0 bases removed from V and 1 base from J, the gap between germline ends came to 15 bases. The CDR3 totals 17 residues. This CDR3 is CASSPPLLQAANTEAFF. DNA for the CDR3: TGTGCCAGCTCACCACCTCTTCTCCAGGCAGCGAACACTGAAGCTTTCTTT.

The chain carries TRBV7-3 and TRBJ2-3, with TRBD2 matching over 10 bases. Trimming cost V 4 bases and J 1 base; bases outside gene matches: 2. The germline V gene has CDR1 SGHTA and CDR2 FQGTGA. The CDR3 is 15 residues long. The CDR3 loop reads CASSSGTSGTDTQYF. In DNA form, the CDR3 reads TGTGCCAGCAGCTCCGGGACTAGCGGCACAGATACGCAGTATTTT.

This chain uses TRBV6-2 or TRBV6-3 with TRBJ2-7, with TRBD2 matching 15 bases. J was trimmed by 5 bases and V by 4 bases; bases with no gene match: 9. The CDR3 has 17 amino acids. Germline-derived CDR1 and CDR2 are MNHEY and SVGEGT. The CDR3 DNA follows: TGTGCCAGCAGTTCCTGGACTAGCGGGGGGGCTCGGAACGAGCAGTACTTC. It translates to CASSSWTSGGARNEQYF.

The V and J genes are TRBV6-5 and TRBJ1-4, with D unclear. With 0 bases removed from V and 4 bases from J, the gap between germline ends came to 6 bases. Germline V lookup: CDR1 MNHEY, CDR2 SVGAGI. There are 14 residues in the CDR3. As DNA, the CDR3 is TGTGCCAGCAGTTACTCCCTGCTTAATGAAAAACTGTTTTTT. The encoded protein is CASSYSLLNEKLFF.

The rearrangement links TRBV5-5 to TRBJ2-7; D unresolved. The CDR3 spans 13 residues. Between the trimmed V and J ends, which lost 3 bases and 6 bases, there was a span of 13 bases. CDR1 and CDR2 (germline): SGHKS, YYEKEE (reference sequence). This CDR3 is CASSSALGSEQYF. The CDR3 nucleotides are TGTGCCAGCAGCTCTGCCTTGGGCAGCGAGCAGTACTTC.

The gene calls are TRBV3-1 (or the pseudogene TRBV3-2) and TRBJ2-6; the D is unclear. V was pared by 1 base and J by 1 base, with 8 bases between. The length of the CDR3 is 16 residues. Germline lookup yields CDR1 LGHDT and CDR2 YNNKEL (reference sequence). This CDR3 reads CASSQGWSSGANVLTF. CDR3 sequence (DNA): TGTGCCAGCAGCCAAGGATGGAGTTCTGGGGCCAACGTCCTGACTTTC.

The chain uses TRBV7-9 and TRBJ1-1; D is uncertain. The V gene lost 5 bases and the J gene lost 0 bases, with 13 bases spanning the gap. The CDR3 contains 15 residues. Germline CDR1 and CDR2: SEHNR and FQNEAQ (reference sequence). The DNA for the CDR3 is TGTGCCAGCAGCCCACCGACAAGTATGAACACTGAAGCTTTCTTT. Encoded protein: CASSPPTSMNTEAFF. The full variable domain, completed using reference TRBV7-9 and TRBJ1-1, is DTGVSQNPRHKITKRGQNVTFRCDPISEHNRLYWYRQTLGQGPEFLTYFQNEAQLEKSRLLSDRFSAERPKGSFSTLEIQRTEQGDSAMYLCASSPPTSMNTEAFFGQGTRLTVV.

J is TRBJ1-2 and V is TRBV5-1, with D perhaps TRBD1 (6 bases). V shed 4 bases and J shed 0 bases, with 10 bases lying between them. Germline lookup yields CDR1 SGHRS and CDR2 YFSETQ. CDR3 length: 14 residues. CDR3 sequence reads: CASSTGQTNYGYTF. The CDR3 nucleotides read TGCGCCAGCAGCACAGGACAGACTAACTATGGCTACACCTTC.

This rearrangement joins TRBV3-1 (or the pseudogene TRBV3-2) to TRBJ1-6; 9 bases are shared with TRBD1. J lost 6 bases, V lost 4 bases, and 1 base had no gene match. The CDR3 extends over 14 amino acids. The germline V gene has CDR1 LGHDT and CDR2 YNNKEL (reference sequence). This chain's CDR3 is CASSRGQGNSPLHF. Here the CDR3 DNA reads TGTGCCAGCAGCCGGGGACAGGGTAATTCACCCCTCCACTTT.

The chain has TRBV11-2 and TRBJ2-5; D call uncertain. Germline loops: CDR1 SGHAT, CDR2 FQNNGV. The V end was cut by 7 bases, the J end by 1 base, with 13 bases between. The CDR3 contains 14 residues. The CDR3 spells CASTPRPAQETQYF. The DNA of the CDR3 is TGTGCCAGCACCCCAAGGCCTGCCCAAGAGACCCAGTACTTC.

This chain joins TRBV10-3 and TRBJ1-1, with D perhaps TRBD1 (6 bases). Germline CDR1 is ENHRY and CDR2 is SYGVKD. V was clipped by 2 bases and J by 1 base, with 11 bases between them. The CDR3 is 15 residues long. This CDR3 reads CAISEGQKQNTEAFF. The CDR3 DNA is TGTGCCATCAGTGAGGGACAGAAACAGAACACTGAAGCTTTCTTT.

This chain joins TRBV6-4 and TRBJ1-2, with a weak D call TRBD1 (6 bases). The CDR3 has 12 residues. Trimming shortened V by 0 bases and J by 7 bases, and 6 bases separated the two germline ends. The germline gives CDR1 MRHNA, CDR2 SNTAGT. CDR3 protein: CASSDSGAGYTF. CDR3 in DNA: TGTGCCAGCAGTGACTCGGGGGCTGGCTACACCTTC.

The genes are TRBV19 and TRBJ2-6; the D is unclear. The CDR3 runs 15 residues. V was pared by 1 base and J by 0 bases, with 4 bases between. CDR1 and CDR2 from the germline V gene are LNHDA and SQIVND (reference sequence). The CDR3 nucleotides are TGTGCCAGTAGTATAGGCAACTCTGGGGCCAACGTCCTGACTTTC. Translating gives CASSIGNSGANVLTF.

The rearrangement uses TRBV29-1 and TRBJ1-1; TRBD1 agrees at 7 bases. This CDR3 has 12 amino acids. The junction had 7 bases not matched to a gene; V was cut back by 6 bases and J by 6 bases. CDR1 and CDR2 (germline): SQVTM, ANQGSEA. The CDR3 is CSVVTGTAEAFF. The CDR3 nucleotides are TGCAGCGTCGTGACAGGGACCGCTGAAGCTTTCTTT.

V usage is TRBV27 and J usage is TRBJ2-2; D tentatively reads TRBD1 or TRBD2 (5 bases each). Germline CDR1 reads MNHEY; CDR2 reads SMNVEV (reference sequence). The length of the CDR3 is 16 residues. Trimming pared 10 bases from V and 1 base from J, leaving 19 bases between. CDR3 sequence: CATAYGTAMNTGELFF. CDR3 coding DNA: TGTGCCACCGCCTACGGGACGGCTATGAACACCGGGGAGCTGTTTTTT.

This clone was observed a handful of times. This chain connects TRBV14 to TRBJ1-2, with D uncertain. The CDR3 is 12 residues long. The V gene lost 0 bases and the J gene lost 5 bases, with 4 bases spanning the gap. The germline CDR1 and CDR2 sequences are SGHDN and FVKESK. The CDR3 loop reads CASSQDLYGYTF. The CDR3 bases are TGTGCCAGCAGCCAAGATCTTTATGGCTACACCTTC.